The text below deals with one TCR beta chain. Its specificity is not known. The sample is drawn from a study of identifying expanded T cells in peripheral blood. Study results and caveats: Technical replicates showed about 1.2 changed clones; approximately 2 weeks 15 to 20; four weeks 19. Roughly two-week clone count variance significantly increased as total template count grew.

The V and J ends lost 8 bases and 0 bases respectively, with 17 bases between them. CDR3 size: 14 residues. Germline V CDR1 and CDR2: GTSNPN, SVGIG (reference sequence). The data were produced by immunoSEQ multiplex PCR, yet TCRdb's version contains in-frame clones alone and is incomplete. Of about 130,000 clones in the sample, around 88% were seen once. Healthy donors had no documented immune events, such as infections, while sampled. The origin of this receptor is a person aged 18 to 70 in good health. Sequencing used blood. This sequence joins TRBV30 and TRBJ2-7; possibly TRBD2 for D (5 bases). CDR3 residues: CAGSHLAGSYEQYF. The CDR3 DNA follows: TGTGCCGGGTCCCATTTGGCGGGCTCCTACGAGCAGTACTTC.